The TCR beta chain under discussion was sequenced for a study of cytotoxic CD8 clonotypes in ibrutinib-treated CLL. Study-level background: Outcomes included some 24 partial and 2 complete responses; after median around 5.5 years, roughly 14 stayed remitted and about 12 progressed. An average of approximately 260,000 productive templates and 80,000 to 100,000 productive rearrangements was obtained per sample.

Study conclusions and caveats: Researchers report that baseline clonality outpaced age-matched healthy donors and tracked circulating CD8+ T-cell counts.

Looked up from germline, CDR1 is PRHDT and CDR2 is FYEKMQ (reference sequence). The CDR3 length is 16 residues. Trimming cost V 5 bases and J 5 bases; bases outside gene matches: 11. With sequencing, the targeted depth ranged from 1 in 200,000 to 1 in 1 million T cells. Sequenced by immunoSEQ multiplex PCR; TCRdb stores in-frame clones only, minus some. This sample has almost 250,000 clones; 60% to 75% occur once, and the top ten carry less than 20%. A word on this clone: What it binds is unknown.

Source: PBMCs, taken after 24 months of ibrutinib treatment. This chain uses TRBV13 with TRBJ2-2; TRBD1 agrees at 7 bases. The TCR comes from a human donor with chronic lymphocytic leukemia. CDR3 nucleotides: TGTGCCAGCAGCCGAAGCCCGACAGGGCGAACCGGGGAGCTGTTTTTT. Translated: CASSRSPTGRTGELFF.